This T cell receptor (beta chain) was found in a study of shared clonotypes between healthy human individuals. General study points: In this cohort, only blood was sampled, and tissue repertoires likely differ. Incomplete sequencing of sorted subsets was indicated by rarefaction despite large depth. Of the naive CD4 clonotypes, around 4.7% were shared across a handful of donors.

With regard to this clone: Its matching antigen is unknown.

The data were produced by immunoSEQ multiplex PCR, yet TCRdb's version contains in-frame clones alone and is incomplete. The table shows about 610,000 clones, with around 97% occurring only once. The germline CDR1 and CDR2 sequences are MNHEY and SVGAGI. Trimming cost V 7 bases and J 6 bases, with 8 bases left between them. The CDR3 runs to 11 residues. The sequence derives from a woman in her twenties or thirties in good health. The V and J genes are TRBV6-5 and TRBJ2-3, with D hard to call. The sample comprised naive CD4+ T cells sorted from blood. The subset was: CD45RA+ positively selected. For the CDR3, the DNA is TGTGCCAGCATCCTGGCCGATACGCAGTATTTT. Translated: CASILADTQYF.